Here is one T cell receptor beta chain with its context. These data are taken from a study of blood T cell repertoires in COVID-19. The wider study: From the United States, Italy and Spain came samples of acute and convalescent COVID-19. Sources were T cells, B-cell-depleted T cells, or PBMCs; the material itself was cDNA or gDNA.

CDR3 length equals 17 residues. Germline assignment: CDR1 MNHEY and CDR2 SVGEGT. V was clipped by 0 bases and J by 2 bases; unmatched bases: 8. The authors' processing: Amplification with reference gene primers provided the estimates of nucleated cell counts. Assay used: immunoSEQ multiplex PCR; TCRdb lists only in-frame clones, some missing. Clone size and V and J calls were adopted from that table, with D and trimming inferred from the DNA. Of roughly 700,000 clones detected, about 87% appear once; the ten largest clones hold approximately 0.25%. The sequenced material came from peripheral blood. The receptor was derived from a young woman with acute or convalescent COVID-19. J is TRBJ2-3 and V is TRBV6-2 or TRBV6-3; TRBD2 aligns across 7 bases. The CDR3 DNA reads as TGTGCCAGCAGTTACTCGCGGTCTAGCGGATCCACAGATACGCAGTATTTT. This gives the protein CASSYSRSSGSTDTQYF.